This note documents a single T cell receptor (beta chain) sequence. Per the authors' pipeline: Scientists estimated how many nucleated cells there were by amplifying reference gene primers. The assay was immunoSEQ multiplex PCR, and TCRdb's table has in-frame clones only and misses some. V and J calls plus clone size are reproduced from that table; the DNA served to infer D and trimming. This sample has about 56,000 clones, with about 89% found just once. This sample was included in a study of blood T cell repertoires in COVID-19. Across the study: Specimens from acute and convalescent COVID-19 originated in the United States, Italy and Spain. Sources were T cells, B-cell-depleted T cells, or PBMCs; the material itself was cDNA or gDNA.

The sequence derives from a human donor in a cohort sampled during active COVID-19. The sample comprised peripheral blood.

CDR3 coding DNA: TGTGCCAGCAGCTTAGGTCCTTCGCTAGCGGGGGGACCGAATGAGCAGTTCTTC. This codes for CASSLGPSLAGGPNEQFF. This sequence joins TRBV11-3 and TRBJ2-1, with 11 positions matching TRBD2. The V gene end was trimmed by 1 base and the J gene end by 7 bases; junction bases not matched to a gene: 12. The CDR3 has 18 residues. The germline gives CDR1 SGHNT, CDR2 YENEEA.